This paragraph covers one TCR beta chain sequence. The antigen remains undetermined. This CDR3 has 15 amino acids. Germline-derived CDR1 and CDR2 are LGHNA and YNFKEQ. V lost 3 bases and J lost 5; bases outside the gene matches: 5. These data belong to a study of shared clonotypes between healthy human individuals. Whole-study findings and limits: What naive subsets generally showed was a larger estimated richness than memory subsets showed.

This was a deep-level run. Authors' processing steps: Junction-only immunoSEQ data arrived without quality scores, meaning filtering differed. Produced via immunoSEQ multiplex PCR; TCRdb's table is partial and in-frame only. The DNA was the basis for D and trimming; V, J and clone size are from that table. The sample holds 2 million to 2.5 million clones, about nine tenths seen once. The donors, healthy adults who were HIV-negative, had experienced no recent acute infections or vaccinations. The receptor comes from a man aged 18 to 30 in good health. Some clones in this sample may be carry-over from other donors' samples. This rearrangement joins TRBV4-2 to TRBJ2-5; 11 bases are a match to TRBD2. The sequenced sample consisted of naive CD4+ T cells from PBMCs. Subset defined: CD45RA+ positively selected. CDR3 residues: CASSHTSGSSETQYF. The CDR3 bases are TGTGCCAGCAGCCACACTAGCGGGAGTAGTGAGACCCAGTACTTC.